Below are 30 T cell receptor beta chains sequenced from a single sample in a study of OX40 agonist ivuxolimab in advanced cancers. TCRdb's copy holds only in-frame clones and misses some; the assay was immunoSEQ multiplex PCR. The table includes 20,000 to 30,000 clones, approximately 88% detected once. This material consisted of CD4+ or CD8+ T cells sorted from blood, taken in a trial of the OX40 agonist ivuxolimab. Every receptor here comes from an adult with an advanced solid tumor such as melanoma, head and neck, liver or kidney cancer.

The V gene is TRBV27, the J gene TRBJ1-2; D not resolved. The germline V gene encodes CDR1 MNHEY and CDR2 SMNVEV (reference sequence). The CDR3 is made up of 12 amino acids. V shed 9 bases and J shed 4 bases, with 12 bases lying between them. CDR3 nucleotides: TGTGCCAGGAGCCCTCGAACCTATGGCTACACCTTC. Translation gives CARSPRTYGYTF.

The rearrangement uses TRBV2 and TRBJ2-1, with 9 bases aligning to TRBD1. The CDR3 contains 15 residues. Germline CDR1 and CDR2: SNHLY and FYNNEI. The V gene end was trimmed by 7 bases and the J gene end by 6 bases; junction bases not matched to a gene: 10. CDR3 in amino acids: CASNWGQGRSNEQFF. The CDR3 DNA reads TGTGCCAGCAATTGGGGACAGGGTCGTTCCAATGAGCAGTTCTTC.

This clone occurred once. V is TRBV2 and J is TRBJ2-4; D unclear. Germline CDR1 reads SNHLY; CDR2 reads FYNNEI. The CDR3 is made up of 16 amino acids. V gave up 5 bases and J gave up 0 bases, with 14 bases separating them. The CDR3 sequence is CASSYMASLAKNIQYF. CDR3 in DNA: TGTGCCAGCAGTTACATGGCCTCCTTAGCCAAAAACATTCAGTACTTC.

CDR3 DNA: TGTGCCAGTAGGTCCCCCCAAGGCACTGAAGCTTTCTTT. This gives the protein CASRSPQGTEAFF. The rearrangement joins TRBV19 to TRBJ1-1, with no clear D. Germline loops: CDR1 LNHDA, CDR2 SQIVND (reference sequence). V lost 6 bases and J 4 bases, leaving 12 bases between the germline ends. This CDR3 contains 13 residues.

The V and J genes are TRBV7-3 and TRBJ1-2, with a tentative D call TRBD1 (5 bases). Germline CDR1 is SGHTA and CDR2 is FQGTGA. The V and J ends lost 5 bases and 1 base respectively, with 14 bases between them. CDR3 size: 15 residues. CDR3 DNA sequence: TGTGCCAGCAGCCCGAAGGGGACGGATAACTATGGCTACACCTTC. Translation: CASSPKGTDNYGYTF.

The gene calls are TRBV5-1 and TRBJ2-6, with D perhaps TRBD2 (6 bases). Looked up from germline, CDR1 is SGHRS and CDR2 is YFSETQ. The CDR3 totals 15 residues. V gave up 4 bases and J gave up 0 bases, with 8 bases separating them. In nucleotides, the CDR3 is TGCGCCAGCAGCCTGGAGGGCTCTGGGGCCAACGTCCTGACTTTC. Amino acid sequence: CASSLEGSGANVLTF.

V gene TRBV5-1 combines with J gene TRBJ1-5; D not certain. Germline values: CDR1 SGHRS, CDR2 YFSETQ. The CDR3 has 14 amino acids. Trimming stripped 0 bases from V and 2 bases from J, with 6 bases between. CDR3 bases: TGCGCCAGCAGCTTGGGCAGCGGCAATCAGCCCCAGCATTTT. Its translation: CASSLGSGNQPQHF.

The chain uses TRBV11-2 and TRBJ2-7; the D is unclear. The CDR3 is 14 residues long. V was clipped by 5 bases and J by 3 bases, with 14 bases between them. Germline CDR1 and CDR2: SGHAT and FQNNGV. CDR3 loop: CASSPRVADYEQYF. Here the CDR3 DNA reads TGTGCCAGCAGCCCCCGAGTAGCAGACTACGAGCAGTACTTC. Using reference TRBV11-2 and TRBJ2-7 for the parts outside the CDR3, the full variable domain is EAGVAQSPRYKIIEKRQSVAFWCNPISGHATLYWYQQILGQGPKLLIQFQNNGVVDDSQLPKDRFSAERLKGVDSTLKIQPAKLEDSAVYLCASSPRVADYEQYFGPGTRLTVT.

This rearrangement joins TRBV19 to TRBJ2-5, with D perhaps matching TRBD1 (5 bases). In germline, CDR1 is LNHDA, CDR2 SQIVND (reference sequence). Trimming stripped 5 bases from V and 3 bases from J, with 10 bases between. The CDR3 has 13 residues. CDR3 nucleotide sequence: TGTGCCAGTAGTGATCAAGGGGAAGAGACCCAGTACTTC. Its translation is CASSDQGEETQYF.

V gene TRBV14 combines with J gene TRBJ1-2; D unresolved. V lost 6 bases and J lost 3, with 14 bases in between. CDR1 and CDR2 from the germline V gene are SGHDN and FVKESK. This CDR3 region has 14 residues. DNA for the CDR3: TGTGCCAGCAGGCGGGAGGGAACGGACTATGGCTACACCTTC. Translation gives CASRREGTDYGYTF. The full variable domain, completed using reference TRBV14 and TRBJ1-2, is EAGVTQFPSHSVIEKGQTVTLRCDPISGHDNLYWYRRVMGKEIKFLLHFVKESKQDESGMPNNRFLAERTGGTYSTLKVQPAELEDSGVYFCASRREGTDYGYTFGSGTRLTVV.

This chain connects TRBV4-2 to TRBJ1-4; possibly TRBD1 for D (6 bases). V lost 6 bases, J lost 0 bases, and 17 bases lay in between. CDR3 length: 17 residues. Germline V gives CDR1 LGHNA, CDR2 YNFKEQ. The CDR3 loop reads CASSEGQGPATNEKLFF. In DNA form, the CDR3 reads TGTGCCAGCAGTGAAGGGCAGGGGCCAGCAACTAATGAAAAACTGTTTTTT.

The rearrangement links TRBV11-3 to TRBJ2-5; unclear D gene. The CDR3 totals 15 residues. Germline CDR1 is SGHNT and CDR2 is YENEEA. V lost 3 bases to trimming and J lost 5 bases, with 16 bases between them. The DNA for the CDR3 is TGTGCCAGCAGCTTGTCCGGGTCTCCTTGGGAGACCCAGTACTTC. As protein: CASSLSGSPWETQYF.

This chain joins TRBV28 and TRBJ1-3; 8 nucleotides match TRBD1. With V trimmed by 5 bases and J by 0 bases, 3 bases remained unmatched. The CDR3 covers 15 residues. CDR1 MDHEN and CDR2 SYDVKM come from the germline V gene. The chain's CDR3 is CASSLTGGSGNTIYF. The CDR3 coding sequence is TGTGCCAGCAGTCTTACAGGGGGCTCTGGAAACACCATATATTTT.

This chain's CDR3 is CASSFPGDTEAFF. DNA for the CDR3: TGTGCCAGCAGCTTCCCAGGGGACACTGAAGCTTTCTTT. The chain joins TRBV7-9 to TRBJ1-1; the D gene is possibly TRBD1 (6 bases). Germline lookup yields CDR1 SEHNR and CDR2 FQNEAQ (reference sequence). The length of the CDR3 is 13 residues. Deletions cut 3 bases from V and 3 bases from J, with 8 bases between.

This clone was counted between two and nine times. V gene TRBV19 combines with J gene TRBJ1-1; D is unresolved. Germline V lookup: CDR1 LNHDA, CDR2 SQIVND (reference sequence). The CDR3 totals 13 residues. V lost 7 bases, J lost 0 bases, and 9 bases lay in between. The DNA of the CDR3 is TGTGCCAGTAATGACGGGTTGAACACTGAAGCTTTCTTT. It yields the protein CASNDGLNTEAFF.

The J gene is TRBJ2-1, the V gene TRBV28; 11 nucleotides line up with TRBD2. This CDR3 has 18 amino acids. J gave up 3 bases and V 5 bases, and 12 bases lay outside the gene matches. Germline-derived CDR1 and CDR2 are MDHEN and SYDVKM. DNA of the CDR3: TGTGCCAGCAGTCGGAGCTTTAGCGGGAGGGCCAACTACAATGAGCAGTTCTTC. Its translation: CASSRSFSGRANYNEQFF.

Concerning this clone: The junction does not match germline at one end; this may be a read error. V and J are TRBV9 and TRBJ1-1; TRBD1 aligns across 8 bases. The CDR3 is 14 amino acids. Looked up from germline, CDR1 is SGDLS and CDR2 is YYNGEE. CDR3 sequence reads: CASSVTDGDRKPLF. In DNA form, the CDR3 reads TGTGCCAGCAGCGTCACTGATGGGGACAGGAAACCTCTCTTT.

This chain joins TRBV7-2 and TRBJ2-1; TRBD1 or TRBD2 may be the D gene (6 bases each). This CDR3 comprises 15 residues. V was clipped by 10 bases and J by 4 bases, with 20 bases between them. Germline lookup yields CDR1 SGHTA and CDR2 FQGNSA. For the CDR3, the DNA is TGTGCCACCATAGCGGCCGGGACACTATACAATGAGCAGTTCTTC. Residues: CATIAAGTLYNEQFF.

V usage is TRBV30 and J usage is TRBJ1-3; TRBD1 is a possible D gene (5 bases). CDR1 and CDR2 from the germline V gene are GTSNPN and SVGIG (reference sequence). V lost 5 bases and J 4 bases, leaving 15 bases between the germline ends. The CDR3 is made up of 14 amino acids. CDR3 residues: CAWSPTVQGNTIYF. CDR3 bases: TGTGCCTGGTCCCCGACAGTACAAGGAAACACCATATATTTT.

The V gene is TRBV6-1, the J gene TRBJ2-5; D call uncertain. CDR3 size: 10 residues. CDR1 MNHNS and CDR2 SASEGT come from the germline V gene. Trimming removed 6 bases from V and 2 bases from J, with 1 base in between. CDR3 sequence reads: CASRQETQYF. CDR3 DNA sequence: TGTGCCAGCAGACAAGAGACCCAGTACTTC.

This clone was found a few times. The chain couples TRBV7-2 to TRBJ1-4, with D possibly matching TRBD1 (6 bases). Trimming removed 4 bases from V and 7 bases from J, with 13 bases in between. This CDR3 has 14 residues. Per the germline V gene, CDR1 is SGHTA and CDR2 is FQGNSA. In DNA form, the CDR3 reads TGTGCCAGCAGCTCGACAGGCAACCTTGAAAAACTGTTTTTT. Translated, it gives CASSSTGNLEKLFF.

This chain connects TRBV27 to TRBJ2-7; TRBD1 matches at 10 bases. The V gene's germline CDR1 is MNHEY and CDR2 SMNVEV (reference sequence). V lost 6 bases and J lost 4; bases outside the gene matches: 9. The length of the CDR3 is 15 residues. CDR3 bases: TGTGCCAGCAGCGACTCGGGACAGGGGCTTTACGAGCAGTACTTC. It encodes CASSDSGQGLYEQYF.

The J gene is TRBJ2-1, the V gene TRBV19, with 10 bases that match TRBD1. Germline CDR1 is LNHDA and CDR2 is SQIVND (reference sequence). The CDR3 covers 16 residues. V lost 3 bases to trimming and J lost 4 bases; unmatched junction nucleotides: 6. CDR3 loop: CASSIALGQGYNEQFF. CDR3 bases: TGTGCCAGTAGTATTGCCCTGGGACAGGGGTACAATGAGCAGTTCTTC. The full variable domain, rest sourced from reference TRBV19 and TRBJ2-1, is DGGITQSPKYLFRKEGQNVTLSCEQNLNHDAMYWYRQDPGQGLRLIYYSQIVNDFQKGDIAEGYSVSREKKESFPLTVTSAQKNPTAFYLCASSIALGQGYNEQFFGPGTRLTVL.

J is TRBJ1-5 and V is TRBV6-1, with D unclear. This CDR3 region has 13 residues. Between the trimmed V and J ends, which lost 2 bases and 9 bases, there was a span of 11 bases. Germline CDR1 is MNHNS and CDR2 is SASEGT. The CDR3 sequence is CASSEIPDGPQHF. In DNA form, the CDR3 reads TGTGCCAGCAGTGAAATCCCGGATGGGCCCCAGCATTTT.

The CDR3 loop reads CASSHREGLAGVNEQFF. CDR3 in DNA: TGCGCCAGCAGCCACCGGGAAGGACTAGCGGGAGTCAATGAGCAGTTCTTC. V and J are TRBV4-3 and TRBJ2-1; 13 nucleotides align to TRBD2. The J segment lost 6 bases and the V segment lost 3 bases, leaving 8 bases of the junction unmatched. The CDR3 is 17 amino acids. Germline CDR1 reads LGHNA; CDR2 reads YSLEER.

The chain's CDR3 is CASTFRQGYNYGYTF. The CDR3 DNA reads TGTGCCAGCACCTTCCGACAGGGGTACAACTATGGCTACACCTTC. The rearrangement uses TRBV7-2 and TRBJ1-2; 8 bases agree with TRBD1. Unmatched junction bases numbered 9, after V lost 7 bases and J lost 2 bases. From germline, CDR1 is SGHTA and CDR2 FQGNSA. The CDR3 extends over 15 amino acids.

The chain couples TRBV30 to TRBJ1-1; D remains ambiguous. Between the trimmed V and J ends, which lost 4 bases and 5 bases, there was a span of 17 bases. Germline V gene data show CDR1 as GTSNPN and CDR2 as SVGIG (reference sequence). This CDR3 comprises 14 residues. CDR3 sequence: CAWNPRAGWTEAFF. CDR3 sequence (DNA): TGTGCCTGGAACCCTAGGGCGGGGTGGACTGAAGCTTTCTTT. Combining the CDR3 with reference TRBV30 and TRBJ1-1 gives the whole variable domain SQTIHQWPATLVQPVGSPLSLECTVEGTSNPNLYWYRQAAGRGLQLLFYSVGIGQISSEVPQNLSASRPQDRQFILSSKKLLLSDSGFYLCAWNPRAGWTEAFFGQGTRLTVV.

This rearrangement joins TRBV6-5 to TRBJ2-7; D may be TRBD1 (6 bases). CDR1 is MNHEY and CDR2 is SVGAGI in the germline V gene. The CDR3 is 12 residues long. Deletions cut 8 bases from V and 3 bases from J, with 11 bases between. CDR3 nucleotides: TGTGCCAGCGTAAACAGGGTCTACGAGCAGTACTTC. Protein: CASVNRVYEQYF.

The chain uses TRBV13 and TRBJ2-3, with TRBD2 matching 10 bases. This CDR3 comprises 17 residues. Unmatched junction bases numbered 10, after V lost 5 bases and J lost 2 bases. In germline, CDR1 is PRHDT, CDR2 FYEKMQ (reference sequence). In DNA form, the CDR3 reads TGTGCCAGCAGCGCTTCTGCTAGCGGGAGCCTCACAGATACGCAGTATTTT. As protein: CASSASASGSLTDTQYF.

This clone was seen once. V and J are TRBV15 and TRBJ2-2; D call uncertain. The CDR3 is made up of 14 amino acids. V lost 5 bases, J lost 2 bases, and 9 bases lay in between. The germline V gene encodes CDR1 LNHNV and CDR2 YYDKDF (reference sequence). DNA for the CDR3: TGTGCCACCAGCTCCCGGGTCAACACCGGGGAGCTGTTTTTT. This sequence encodes CATSSRVNTGELFF.